This TCR beta chain was captured by sequencing in a study of OX40 agonist ivuxolimab in advanced cancers. Study context: Treatment of patients was with ivuxolimab, an agonistic anti-OX40 (CD134) antibody.

Sequenced by immunoSEQ multiplex PCR; TCRdb stores in-frame clones only, minus some. The table shows tens of thousands of clones, with around 88% occurring only once. Germline-derived CDR1 and CDR2 are MNHEY and SMNVEV (reference sequence). The CDR3 contains 14 residues. V was pared by 5 bases and J by 7 bases, with 10 bases of the junction left unmatched. The chain joins TRBV27 to TRBJ2-5; 7 nucleotides align to TRBD1. The sample here was CD4+ or CD8+ T cells sorted from blood, taken in a trial of the OX40 agonist ivuxolimab. The sequence came from an adult with an advanced solid tumor such as melanoma, head and neck, liver or kidney cancer. The CDR3 loop reads CASSPWDSGGTQYF. CDR3 bases: TGTGCCAGCAGTCCCTGGGACAGTGGGGGGACCCAGTACTTC.